What follows are 28 T cell receptor beta chains derived from one specimen sequenced in a study of cytomegalovirus exposure and HLA in healthy donors. PCR used 60 Vbeta primers and 13 Jbeta primers. Method: immunoSEQ multiplex PCR; TCRdb's copy keeps in-frame clones and lacks some. The sample lists roughly 98,000 clones, approximately 74% occurring once. Sample: PBMCs. The receptors were sampled from a female donor in good health and CMV-seropositive.

The chain uses TRBV19 and TRBJ2-1, with TRBD2 matching over 8 bases. After removal of 4 bases from V and 1 base from J, the junction contained 3 bases not matched to a gene. This CDR3 has 15 residues. CDR1 is LNHDA, CDR2 SQIVND, per germline (reference sequence). The CDR3 reads CASSTGLESYNEQFF. CDR3 nucleotides: TGTGCCAGTAGTACGGGACTAGAGTCCTACAATGAGCAGTTCTTC.

The table lists this clone with a few counts. This chain joins TRBV2 and TRBJ2-6; a weak D match, TRBD1 (6 bases). The CDR3 spans 16 residues. The germline V gene encodes CDR1 SNHLY and CDR2 FYNNEI. Trimming shortened V by 7 bases and J by 3 bases, and 16 bases separated the two germline ends. The DNA of the CDR3 is TGTGCCAGCATTCTGGGGCAGGGGCTTGGGGCCAACGTCCTGACTTTC. This translates into CASILGQGLGANVLTF.

Only one count was recorded for this clone. The rearrangement joins TRBV9 to TRBJ1-3; D unclear. V lost 3 bases, J lost 4 bases, and 5 bases lay in between. CDR1 and CDR2 (germline): SGDLS, YYNGEE. The length of the CDR3 is 12 residues. CDR3 sequence (DNA): TGTGCCAGCAGCGAGGAGGGAAACACCATATATTTT. It specifies CASSEEGNTIYF.

The chain joins TRBV20-1 to TRBJ2-2; tentatively, D is TRBD2 (6 bases). Germline CDR1 and CDR2: DFQATT and SNEGSKA (reference sequence). The length of the CDR3 is 11 residues. The ends were cut back, 8 bases at V and 5 bases at J, with 9 bases in the middle. CDR3 sequence: CSCSGTGELFF. For the CDR3, the DNA is TGCAGTTGTAGCGGTACCGGGGAGCTGTTTTTT.

The DNA for the CDR3 is TGCGCCAGCAGCTTGCGGAGCAGCCAGACAGATACGCAGTATTTT. It yields the protein CASSLRSSQTDTQYF. The chain has TRBV5-1 and TRBJ2-3; D is undetermined. The CDR3 extends over 15 amino acids. CDR1 and CDR2 from the germline V gene are SGHRS and YFSETQ. Trimming took off 1 base at V and 3 bases at J, with 12 bases between the two ends. The whole variable domain, remainder taken from reference TRBV5-1 and TRBJ2-3, is KAGVTQTPRYLIKTRGQQVTLSCSPISGHRSVSWYQQTPGQGLQFLFEYFSETQRNKGNFPGRFSGRQFSNSRSEMNVSTLELGDSALYLCASSLRSSQTDTQYFGPGTRLTVL.

This clone was counted between two and nine times. V and J are TRBV6-6 and TRBJ1-6; 7 bases are shared with TRBD1. Germline values: CDR1 MNHNY, CDR2 SVGAGI (reference sequence). The CDR3 has 15 amino acids. Trimming cost V 6 bases and J 4 bases; bases outside gene matches: 6. CDR3: CASSSDREYNSPLHF. In DNA form, the CDR3 reads TGTGCCAGCAGCTCAGACAGGGAATATAATTCACCCCTCCACTTT.

The V gene is TRBV28, the J gene TRBJ1-2; D not resolved. CDR1 and CDR2 (germline): MDHEN, SYDVKM. Trimming shortened V by 3 bases and J by 9 bases, and 8 bases separated the two germline ends. The CDR3 extends over 11 amino acids. The CDR3 region is CASSFPQSYTF. CDR3 sequence (DNA): TGTGCCAGCAGTTTCCCCCAGAGCTACACCTTC.

The genes are TRBV30 and TRBJ1-5; D perhaps matches TRBD1 (6 bases). This CDR3 has 16 residues. CDR1 is GTSNPN and CDR2 is SVGIG in the germline V gene (reference sequence). Trimming took 2 bases from V and 0 from J, leaving 14 bases between them. Written as DNA, the CDR3 is TGTGCCTGGAGTATATCGACAGGTTCTAGCAATCAGCCCCAGCATTTT. This sequence encodes CAWSISTGSSNQPQHF. Supplemented by reference TRBV30 and TRBJ1-5, the full variable domain reads SQTIHQWPATLVQPVGSPLSLECTVEGTSNPNLYWYRQAAGRGLQLLFYSVGIGQISSEVPQNLSASRPQDRQFILSSKKLLLSDSGFYLCAWSISTGSSNQPQHFGDGTRLSIL.

The sample holds one count of this clone. V usage is TRBV30 and J usage is TRBJ2-3; maybe TRBD1 (5 bases). The CDR3 spans 14 residues. CDR1 and CDR2 from the germline V gene are GTSNPN and SVGIG (reference sequence). Trimming took off 0 bases at V and 1 base at J, with 8 bases between the two ends. The CDR3 DNA reads as TGTGCCTGGAGTGTAGCACAGGGCACAGATACGCAGTATTTT. It encodes CAWSVAQGTDTQYF.

The V and J genes are TRBV11-2 and TRBJ2-2; TRBD2 matches at 11 bases. With V trimmed by 5 bases and J by 4 bases, 9 bases remained unmatched. Germline V gene data show CDR1 as SGHAT and CDR2 as FQNNGV. CDR3 size: 17 residues. The CDR3 nucleotides read TGTGCCAGCAGCCGGGGGGAACTAGCGGGAGTCACCGGGGAGCTGTTTTTT. Amino acids: CASSRGELAGVTGELFF.

This clone was seen only once. CDR3 in DNA: TGTGCCAGCAGCCAAGAAGAGACTGGGGCCAACGTCCTGACTTTC. Its protein is CASSQEETGANVLTF. This chain connects TRBV4-2 to TRBJ2-6; no reliable D call. CDR3 length equals 15 residues. V was clipped by 0 bases and J by 2 bases, with 5 bases between them. CDR1 is LGHNA, CDR2 YNFKEQ, per germline.

This clone occurred a few times. V is TRBV27 and J is TRBJ2-7, with 7 bases fitting TRBD1. Trimming cost V 0 bases and J 6 bases; bases outside gene matches: 8. CDR1 MNHEY and CDR2 SMNVEV come from the germline V gene (reference sequence). This CDR3 spans 15 amino acids. The CDR3 spells CASSLSPDRVGEQYF. The CDR3 coding sequence is TGTGCCAGCAGTTTATCCCCCGACAGGGTGGGCGAGCAGTACTTC.

V gene TRBV5-1 combines with J gene TRBJ1-2, with 11 bases that match TRBD1. J lost 4 bases, V lost 4 bases, and 6 bases had no gene match. This CDR3 contains 15 residues. Germline values: CDR1 SGHRS, CDR2 YFSETQ. CDR3 sequence: CASSPGQGAGYGYTF. CDR3 coding DNA: TGCGCCAGCAGCCCCGGACAGGGGGCAGGCTATGGCTACACCTTC.

J is TRBJ1-6 and V is TRBV28; 7 bases are shared with TRBD1. There are 14 residues in the CDR3. Per germline, CDR1 MDHEN and CDR2 SYDVKM. The V gene end was trimmed by 5 bases and the J gene end by 7 bases; junction bases not matched to a gene: 5. CDR3 nucleotide sequence: TGTGCCAGCAGTACAGGGACAGCCAATTCACCCCTCCACTTT. Protein product: CASSTGTANSPLHF.

This clone was counted between two and nine times. The genes are TRBV11-2 and TRBJ2-7; no clear D. From germline, CDR1 is SGHAT and CDR2 FQNNGV. This CDR3 is 13 amino acids long. Deletions cut 5 bases from V and 3 bases from J, with 11 bases between. In nucleotides, the CDR3 is TGTGCCAGCAGCGCTGACACCCACTACGAGCAGTACTTC. It encodes CASSADTHYEQYF.

The V and J genes are TRBV2 and TRBJ2-1; possible D gene TRBD2, 6 bases. The CDR3 consists of 16 residues. The germline V gene has CDR1 SNHLY and CDR2 FYNNEI. V gave up 6 bases and J gave up 1 base, with 16 bases separating them. The CDR3 is CASSPLIADSYNEQFF. CDR3 sequence (DNA): TGTGCCAGCAGCCCCTTAATAGCGGATTCCTACAATGAGCAGTTCTTC. Based on the CDR3 plus reference TRBV2 and TRBJ2-1, the full variable domain is EPEVTQTPSHQVTQMGQEVILRCVPISNHLYFYWYRQILGQKVEFLVSFYNNEISEKSEIFDDQFSVERPDGSNFTLKIRSTKLEDSAMYFCASSPLIADSYNEQFFGPGTRLTVL.

The rearrangement joins TRBV19 to TRBJ1-1, with D possibly matching TRBD1 (5 bases). The CDR3 is 13 amino acids. With 5 bases removed from V and 10 bases from J, the gap between germline ends came to 17 bases. Looked up from germline, CDR1 is LNHDA and CDR2 is SQIVND (reference sequence). In nucleotides, the CDR3 is TGTGCCAGTAGTGTTGGGATCGGGGGTGTAGCTTTCTTT. It is translated as CASSVGIGGVAFF.

V usage is TRBV5-4 and J usage is TRBJ1-2, with TRBD1 matching over 8 bases. CDR1 and CDR2 (germline): SGHNT, YYREEE (reference sequence). V gave up 3 bases and J gave up 14 bases; unmatched junction bases: 6. This CDR3 comprises 11 residues. The CDR3 DNA sequence: TGTGCCAGCAGCTGGGGGACAGGTGTAACCTTC. Protein product: CASSWGTGVTF.

J is TRBJ2-2 and V is TRBV9, with 9 bases that match TRBD2. This CDR3 is 15 amino acids long. The V gene's germline CDR1 is SGDLS and CDR2 YYNGEE. V lost 2 bases, J lost 6 bases, and 5 bases stayed unmatched. CDR3 region: CASSVREGLPGELFF. Written as DNA, the CDR3 is TGTGCCAGCAGCGTGCGGGAGGGCCTTCCCGGGGAGCTGTTTTTT.

The chain couples TRBV7-2 to TRBJ2-7, with a tentative D call TRBD1 (6 bases). Germline V gene data show CDR1 as SGHTA and CDR2 as FQGNSA. With 5 bases removed from V and 3 bases from J, the gap between germline ends came to 17 bases. The CDR3 extends over 15 amino acids. The CDR3 DNA reads as TGTGCCAGCAGCAAAACAGGGTTCTCCAACTACGAGCAGTACTTC. This gives the protein CASSKTGFSNYEQYF.

CDR3 loop: CASSFQGGKGAFF. CDR3 coding DNA: TGTGCCAGCAGCTTCCAGGGGGGCAAAGGGGCTTTCTTT. The chain couples TRBV7-9 to TRBJ1-1; the match to TRBD1 covers 7 bases. This CDR3 is 13 amino acids long. J gave up 11 bases and V 3 bases, and 9 bases lay outside the gene matches. CDR1 SEHNR and CDR2 FQNEAQ come from the germline V gene (reference sequence).

The genes are TRBV4-3 and TRBJ2-3; perhaps TRBD2 as D (5 bases). This CDR3 region has 14 residues. The V gene's germline CDR1 is LGHNA and CDR2 YSLEER. V shed 0 bases and J shed 1 base, with 5 bases lying between them. The CDR3 bases are TGCGCCAGCAGCCAAGAGCGGGGCACAGATACGCAGTATTTT. Residues: CASSQERGTDTQYF.

This rearrangement joins TRBV7-3 to TRBJ2-5, with TRBD2 identical over 12 bases. CDR1 SGHTA and CDR2 FQGTGA come from the germline V gene. V lost 2 bases and J lost 4; bases outside the gene matches: 8. CDR3 length: 17 residues. The CDR3 DNA is TGTGCCAGCAGCTTAGGCCTAGCGGGGGGGCGAGGAGAGACCCAGTACTTC. Translating gives CASSLGLAGGRGETQYF.

The V call is TRBV6-5, the J call TRBJ2-2; no clear D gene. The ends were cut back, 6 bases at V and 5 bases at J, with 10 bases in the middle. CDR3 length: 13 residues. Germline V CDR1 and CDR2: MNHEY, SVGAGI. CDR3 region: CASRTTGTGELFF. The DNA of the CDR3 is TGTGCCAGCAGAACTACTGGAACCGGGGAGCTGTTTTTT.

The genes are TRBV4-3 and TRBJ2-1; the D gene is possibly TRBD2 (5 bases). Germline CDR1 LGHNA, CDR2 YSLEER. The ends were cut back, 0 bases at V and 4 bases at J, with 10 bases in the middle. The CDR3 totals 15 residues. CDR3 sequence: CASSQEKTGYNEQFF. The CDR3, as DNA: TGCGCCAGCAGCCAAGAGAAAACGGGGTACAATGAGCAGTTCTTC.

This clone showed up just once. V gene TRBV7-2 combines with J gene TRBJ2-1; 8 bases fit TRBD2. This CDR3 spans 14 amino acids. The V gene end was trimmed by 8 bases and the J gene end by 7 bases; junction bases not matched to a gene: 10. Germline values: CDR1 SGHTA, CDR2 FQGNSA. CDR3 DNA: TGTGCCAGCGTCGGCACTAGCGGTTCTAATGAGCAGTTCTTC. Protein product: CASVGTSGSNEQFF.

The chain employs TRBV6-4 and TRBJ2-1; 13 positions agree with TRBD2. Germline trimming cut 5 bases from V and 9 bases from J; bases unmatched to any gene: 10. This CDR3 spans 16 amino acids. CDR1 and CDR2 from the germline V gene are MRHNA and SNTAGT. CDR3 in amino acids: CASSPGTSGIRGEQFF. The CDR3 DNA is TGTGCCAGCAGTCCCGGGACTAGCGGGATTAGGGGTGAGCAGTTCTTC.

The chain joins TRBV29-1 to TRBJ2-3, with 12 positions matching TRBD2. The CDR3 is made up of 17 amino acids. Germline V gene sequence: CDR1 SQVTM, CDR2 ANQGSEA. Trimming removed 1 base from V and 1 base from J; junction bases left unmatched: 6. CDR3 residues: CSVEAFRLAGGTDTQYF. CDR3 coding DNA: TGCAGCGTTGAAGCTTTTCGACTAGCGGGGGGCACAGATACGCAGTATTTT.